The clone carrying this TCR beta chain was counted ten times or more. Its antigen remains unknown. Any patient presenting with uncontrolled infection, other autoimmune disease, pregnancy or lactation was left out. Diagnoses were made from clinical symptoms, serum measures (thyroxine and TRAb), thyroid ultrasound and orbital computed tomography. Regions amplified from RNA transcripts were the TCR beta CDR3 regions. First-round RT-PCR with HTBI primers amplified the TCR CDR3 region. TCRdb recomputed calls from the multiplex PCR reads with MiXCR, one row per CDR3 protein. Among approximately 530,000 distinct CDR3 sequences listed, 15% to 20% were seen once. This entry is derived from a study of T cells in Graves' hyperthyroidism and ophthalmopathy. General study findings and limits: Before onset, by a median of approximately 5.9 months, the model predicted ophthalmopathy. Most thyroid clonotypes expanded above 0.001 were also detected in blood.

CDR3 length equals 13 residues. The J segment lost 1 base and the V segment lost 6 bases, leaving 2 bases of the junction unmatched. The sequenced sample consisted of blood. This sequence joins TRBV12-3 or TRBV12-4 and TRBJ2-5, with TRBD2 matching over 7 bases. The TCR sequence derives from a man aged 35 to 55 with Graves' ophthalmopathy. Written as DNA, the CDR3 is TGTGCCAGCAGGCCTAGCGGCCAAGAGACCCAGTACTTC. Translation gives CASRPSGQETQYF.